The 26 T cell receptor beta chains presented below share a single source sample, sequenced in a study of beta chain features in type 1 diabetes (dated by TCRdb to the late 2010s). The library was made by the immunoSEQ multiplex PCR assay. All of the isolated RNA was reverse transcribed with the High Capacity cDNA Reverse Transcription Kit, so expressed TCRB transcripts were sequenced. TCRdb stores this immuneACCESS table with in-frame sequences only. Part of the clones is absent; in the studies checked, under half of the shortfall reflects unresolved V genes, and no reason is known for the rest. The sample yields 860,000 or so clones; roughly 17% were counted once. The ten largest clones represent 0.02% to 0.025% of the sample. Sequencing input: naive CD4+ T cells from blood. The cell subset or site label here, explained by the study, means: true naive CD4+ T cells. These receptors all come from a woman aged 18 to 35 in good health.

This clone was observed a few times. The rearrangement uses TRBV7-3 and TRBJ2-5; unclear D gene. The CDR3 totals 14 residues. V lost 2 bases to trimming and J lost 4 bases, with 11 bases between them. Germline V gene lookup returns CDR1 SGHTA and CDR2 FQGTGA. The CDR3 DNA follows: TGTGCCAGCAGCTTAGCCTCGGATGGAGAGACCCAGTACTTC. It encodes CASSLASDGETQYF.

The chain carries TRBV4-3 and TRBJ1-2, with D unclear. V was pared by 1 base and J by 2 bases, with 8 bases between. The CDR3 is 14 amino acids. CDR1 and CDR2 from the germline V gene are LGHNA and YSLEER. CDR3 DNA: TGCGCCAGCAGCCAAGCAGGTACCAACTATGGCTACACCTTC. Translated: CASSQAGTNYGYTF.

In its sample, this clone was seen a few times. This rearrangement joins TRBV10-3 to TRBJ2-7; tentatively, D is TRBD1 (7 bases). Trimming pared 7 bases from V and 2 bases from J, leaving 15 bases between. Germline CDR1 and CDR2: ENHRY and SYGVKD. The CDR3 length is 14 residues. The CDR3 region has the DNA TGTGCCATCAACAACAGGGGAGGCCCCTACGAGCAGTACTTC. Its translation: CAINNRGGPYEQYF.

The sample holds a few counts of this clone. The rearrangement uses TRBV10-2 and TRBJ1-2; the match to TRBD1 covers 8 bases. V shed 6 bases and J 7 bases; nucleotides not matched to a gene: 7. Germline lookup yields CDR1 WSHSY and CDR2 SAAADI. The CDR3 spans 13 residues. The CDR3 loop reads CASSEDRDGGYTF. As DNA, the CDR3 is TGCGCCAGCAGCGAGGACAGGGACGGTGGCTACACCTTC.

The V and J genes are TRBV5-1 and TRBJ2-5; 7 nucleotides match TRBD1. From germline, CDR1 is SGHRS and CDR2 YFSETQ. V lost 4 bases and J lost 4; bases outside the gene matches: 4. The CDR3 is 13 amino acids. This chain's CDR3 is CASSIGTVETQYF. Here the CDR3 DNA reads TGCGCCAGCAGCATCGGGACAGTAGAGACCCAGTACTTC.

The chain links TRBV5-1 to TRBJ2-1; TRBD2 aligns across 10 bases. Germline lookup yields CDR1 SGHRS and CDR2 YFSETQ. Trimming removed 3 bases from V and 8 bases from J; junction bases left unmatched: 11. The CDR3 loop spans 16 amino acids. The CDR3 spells CASSYTSGTGPDEQFF. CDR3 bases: TGCGCCAGCAGCTACACTAGCGGGACCGGTCCTGATGAGCAGTTCTTC.

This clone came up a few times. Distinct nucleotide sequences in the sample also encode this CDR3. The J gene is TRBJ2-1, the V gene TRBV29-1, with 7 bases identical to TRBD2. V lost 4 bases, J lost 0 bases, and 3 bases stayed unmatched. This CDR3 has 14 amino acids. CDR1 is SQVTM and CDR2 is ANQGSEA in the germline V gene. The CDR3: CSVAGGSSYNEQFF. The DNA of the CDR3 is TGCAGCGTTGCCGGCGGGAGCTCCTACAATGAGCAGTTCTTC.

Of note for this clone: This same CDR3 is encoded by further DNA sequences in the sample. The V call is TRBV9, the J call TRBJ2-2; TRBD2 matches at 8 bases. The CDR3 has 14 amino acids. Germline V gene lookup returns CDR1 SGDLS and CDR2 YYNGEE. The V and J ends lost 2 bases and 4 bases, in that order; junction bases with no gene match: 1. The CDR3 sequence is CASSVSGSTGELFF. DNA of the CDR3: TGTGCCAGCAGCGTCAGCGGGAGCACCGGGGAGCTGTTTTTT.

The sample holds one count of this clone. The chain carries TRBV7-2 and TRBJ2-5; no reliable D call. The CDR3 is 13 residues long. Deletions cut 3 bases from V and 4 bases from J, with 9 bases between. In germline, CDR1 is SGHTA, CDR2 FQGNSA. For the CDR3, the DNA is TGTGCCAGCAGCTTTTCAGGAGCAGAGACCCAGTACTTC. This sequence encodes CASSFSGAETQYF.

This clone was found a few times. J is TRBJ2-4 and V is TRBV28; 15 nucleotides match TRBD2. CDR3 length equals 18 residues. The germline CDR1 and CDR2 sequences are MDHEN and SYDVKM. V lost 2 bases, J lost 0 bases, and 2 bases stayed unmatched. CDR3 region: CASSLGLAGGIAKNIQYF. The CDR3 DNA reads TGTGCCAGCAGTTTAGGACTAGCGGGAGGGATAGCCAAAAACATTCAGTACTTC.

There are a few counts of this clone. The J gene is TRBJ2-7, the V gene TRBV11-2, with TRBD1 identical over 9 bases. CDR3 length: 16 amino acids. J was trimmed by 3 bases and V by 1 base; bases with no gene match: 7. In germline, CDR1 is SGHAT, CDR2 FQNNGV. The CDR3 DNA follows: TGTGCCAGCAGCTTAGTAATGTCGGGACAGGGCTACGAGCAGTACTTC. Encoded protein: CASSLVMSGQGYEQYF.

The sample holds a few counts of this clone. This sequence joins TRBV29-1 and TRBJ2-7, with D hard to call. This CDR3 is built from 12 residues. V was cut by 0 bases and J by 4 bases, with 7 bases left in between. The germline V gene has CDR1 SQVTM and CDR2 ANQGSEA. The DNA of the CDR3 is TGCAGCGTTGAAGATCTTAAATACGAGCAGTACTTC. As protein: CSVEDLKYEQYF.

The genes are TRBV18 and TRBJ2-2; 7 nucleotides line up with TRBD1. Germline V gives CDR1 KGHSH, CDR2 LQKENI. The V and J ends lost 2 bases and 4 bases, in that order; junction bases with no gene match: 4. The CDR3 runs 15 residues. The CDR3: CASSPATGSTGELFF. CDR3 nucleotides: TGTGCCAGCTCACCAGCGACAGGGAGCACCGGGGAGCTGTTTTTT. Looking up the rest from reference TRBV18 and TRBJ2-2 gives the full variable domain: NAGVMQNPRHLVRRRGQEARLRCSPMKGHSHVYWYRQLPEEGLKFMVYLQKENIIDESGMPKERFSAEFPKEGPSILRIQQVVRGDSAAYFCASSPATGSTGELFFGEGSRLTVL.

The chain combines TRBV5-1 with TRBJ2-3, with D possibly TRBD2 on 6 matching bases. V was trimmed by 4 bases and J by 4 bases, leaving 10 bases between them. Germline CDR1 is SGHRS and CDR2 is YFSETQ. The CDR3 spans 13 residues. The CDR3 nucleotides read TGCGCCAGCAGCATCGGGAGCGCAGATACGCAGTATTTT. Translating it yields CASSIGSADTQYF.

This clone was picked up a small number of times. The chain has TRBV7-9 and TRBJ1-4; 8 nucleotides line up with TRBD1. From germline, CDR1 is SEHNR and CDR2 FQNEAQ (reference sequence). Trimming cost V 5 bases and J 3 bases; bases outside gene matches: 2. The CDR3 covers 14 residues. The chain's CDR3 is CASSRDRPNEKLFF. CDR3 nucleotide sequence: TGTGCCAGCAGCCGGGACAGGCCTAATGAAAAACTGTTTTTT.

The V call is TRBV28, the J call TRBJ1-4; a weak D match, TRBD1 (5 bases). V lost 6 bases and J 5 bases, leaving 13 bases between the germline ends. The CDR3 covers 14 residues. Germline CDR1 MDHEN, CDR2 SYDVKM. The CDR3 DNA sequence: TGTGCCAGCAGGGATACAGGTGCGAATGAAAAACTGTTTTTT. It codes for CASRDTGANEKLFF.

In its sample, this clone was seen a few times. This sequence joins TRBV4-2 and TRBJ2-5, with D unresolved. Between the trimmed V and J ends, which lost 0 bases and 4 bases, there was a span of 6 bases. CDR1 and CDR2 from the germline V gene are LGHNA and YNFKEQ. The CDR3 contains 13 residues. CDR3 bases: TGTGCCAGCAGCCAAGAAATGACAGAGACCCAGTACTTC. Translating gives CASSQEMTETQYF.

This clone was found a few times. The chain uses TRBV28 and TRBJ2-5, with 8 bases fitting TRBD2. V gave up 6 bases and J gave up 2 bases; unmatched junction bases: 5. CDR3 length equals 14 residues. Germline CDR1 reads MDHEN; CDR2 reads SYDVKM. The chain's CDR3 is CASRNSGTQETQYF. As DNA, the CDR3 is TGTGCCAGCAGGAATAGCGGGACTCAAGAGACCCAGTACTTC.

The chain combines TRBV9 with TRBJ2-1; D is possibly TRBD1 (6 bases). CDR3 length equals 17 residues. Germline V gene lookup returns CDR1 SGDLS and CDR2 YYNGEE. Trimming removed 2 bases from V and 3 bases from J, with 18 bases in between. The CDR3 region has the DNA TGTGCCAGCAGCGTCCAGTTGGGACAAAACAACTACAATGAGCAGTTCTTC. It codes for CASSVQLGQNNYNEQFF.

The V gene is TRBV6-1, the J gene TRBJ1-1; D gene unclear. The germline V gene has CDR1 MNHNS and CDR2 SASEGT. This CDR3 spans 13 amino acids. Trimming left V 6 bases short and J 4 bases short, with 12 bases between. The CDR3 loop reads CASSPFGPTEAFF. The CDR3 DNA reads TGTGCCAGCAGCCCCTTTGGGCCCACTGAAGCTTTCTTT.

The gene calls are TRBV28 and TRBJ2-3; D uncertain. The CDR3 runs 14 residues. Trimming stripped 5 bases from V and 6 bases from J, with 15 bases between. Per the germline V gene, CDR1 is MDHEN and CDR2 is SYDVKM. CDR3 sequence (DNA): TGTGCCAGCAGTCACCACAGCTTCCCGGATACGCAGTATTTT. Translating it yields CASSHHSFPDTQYF.

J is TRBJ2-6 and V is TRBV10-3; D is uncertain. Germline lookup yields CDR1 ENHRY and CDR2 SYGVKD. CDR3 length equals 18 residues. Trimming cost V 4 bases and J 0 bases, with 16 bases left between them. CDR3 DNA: TGTGCCATCAGTGGTCAGTATTGGTCCTACTCTGGGGCCAACGTCCTGACTTTC. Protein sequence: CAISGQYWSYSGANVLTF.

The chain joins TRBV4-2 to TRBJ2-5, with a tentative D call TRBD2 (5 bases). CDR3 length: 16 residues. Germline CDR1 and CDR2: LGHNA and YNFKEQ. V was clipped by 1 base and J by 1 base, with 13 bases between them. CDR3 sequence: CASSQGRLYAQETQYF. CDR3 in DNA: TGTGCCAGCAGCCAAGGGAGGTTATATGCCCAAGAGACCCAGTACTTC.

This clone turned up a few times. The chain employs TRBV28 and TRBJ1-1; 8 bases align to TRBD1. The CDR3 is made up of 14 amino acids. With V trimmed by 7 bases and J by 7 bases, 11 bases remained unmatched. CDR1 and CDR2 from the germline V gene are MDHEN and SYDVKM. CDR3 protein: CASITPGTGSEAFF. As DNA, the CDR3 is TGTGCCAGCATAACACCAGGGACAGGCAGTGAAGCTTTCTTT. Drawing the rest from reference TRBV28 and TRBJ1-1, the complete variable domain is DVKVTQSSRYLVKRTGEKVFLECVQDMDHENMFWYRQDPGLGLRLIYFSYDVKMKEKGDIPEGYSVSREKKERFSLILESASTNQTSMYLCASITPGTGSEAFFGQGTRLTVV.

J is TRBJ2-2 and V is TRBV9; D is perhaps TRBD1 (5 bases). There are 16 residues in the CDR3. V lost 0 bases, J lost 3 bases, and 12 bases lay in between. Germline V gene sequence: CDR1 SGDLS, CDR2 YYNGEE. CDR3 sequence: CASSVAGARHTGELFF. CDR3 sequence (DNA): TGTGCCAGCAGCGTAGCTGGGGCGAGACACACCGGGGAGCTGTTTTTT.

Written as DNA, the CDR3 is TGTGCCAGTAGTAGATATTTAGCGGGAGGGGGAACACTTAAGAGGACCGGGGAGCTGTTTTTT. This encodes CASSRYLAGGGTLKRTGELFF. The J gene is TRBJ2-2, the V gene TRBV19, with 11 bases identical to TRBD2. Germline loops: CDR1 LNHDA, CDR2 SQIVND (reference sequence). J lost 5 bases, V lost 4 bases, and 21 bases had no gene match. The CDR3 is made up of 21 amino acids.